This record concerns one T cell receptor (beta chain) sequence. The antigen is unknown. This sample stems from a study of cytomegalovirus exposure and HLA in healthy donors. Study overall: Most genotyped donors, 75% to 85% of fewer than 400, had Caucasian-associated genetic ancestry.

Overall study results and limits: In terms of immune exposure information, only CMV serostatus was available.

The PCR made use of 60 Vbeta and 13 Jbeta primers. Clones were read by immunoSEQ multiplex PCR, and TCRdb kept only the in-frame ones, dropping some. This table holds about 200,000 clones, 65% to 80% found once. The specimen was PBMCs. This TCR was sampled from a woman in her twenties or thirties in good health and CMV-seropositive.

This chain's CDR3 is CASSRDGDHYEQYF. CDR3 in DNA: TGTGCCAGCAGCCGGGATGGGGATCACTACGAGCAGTACTTC. The gene calls are TRBV7-2 and TRBJ2-7; maybe TRBD2 (5 bases). Trimming took off 5 bases at V and 3 bases at J, with 14 bases between the two ends. This CDR3 spans 14 amino acids. Germline V lookup: CDR1 SGHTA, CDR2 FQGNSA.